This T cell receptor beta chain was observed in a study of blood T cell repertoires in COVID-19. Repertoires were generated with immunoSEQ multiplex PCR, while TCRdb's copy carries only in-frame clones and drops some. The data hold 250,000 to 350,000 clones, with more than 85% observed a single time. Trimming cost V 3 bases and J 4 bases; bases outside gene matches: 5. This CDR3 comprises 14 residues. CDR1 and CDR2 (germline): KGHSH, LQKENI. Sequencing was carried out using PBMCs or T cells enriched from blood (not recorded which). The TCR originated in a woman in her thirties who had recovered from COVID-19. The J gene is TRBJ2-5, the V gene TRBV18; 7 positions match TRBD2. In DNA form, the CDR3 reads TGTGCCAGCTCACCTACCGGGACTACAGAGACCCAGTACTTC. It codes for CASSPTGTTETQYF.